This is a list of T cell receptor beta chains from one sample in a study of OX40 agonist ivuxolimab in advanced cancers. Clones were sequenced by immunoSEQ multiplex PCR, and TCRdb holds only the in-frame ones, with some missing. The table has about 74,000 clones, 84% seen once. Sequenced here: CD4+ or CD8+ T cells sorted from blood, sampled in a trial of the OX40 agonist ivuxolimab. Source of these receptors: an adult with an advanced solid tumor such as melanoma, head and neck, liver or kidney cancer. CDR3s include the opening cysteine and the closing phenylalanine or tryptophan. The order of the fields is J gene, D gene, V gene, clone size, CDR3 DNA, CDR3 protein. D genes are given only for firm matches. Not every row has a clone size; where given, it reads once, few, many or a size class.

>TRBJ2-1|TRBD2|TRBV30|NA
TGTGCCTGGACTAGCGGGCTTAGAAAGAATGAGCAGTTCTTC
CAWTSGLRKNEQFF
>TRBJ1-5|NA|TRBV4-3|NA
TGCGCCAGCAGCCGAACCCTGGCGAAGGCGGCCAATCAGCCCCAGCATTTT
CASSRTLAKAANQPQHF
>TRBJ2-5|NA|TRBV7-9|NA
TGTGCCAGCAGCCCCTGGGGGGGCGTGTTGGAGACCCAGTACTTC
CASSPWGGVLETQYF
>TRBJ1-1|NA|TRBV10-3|NA
TGTGCCAGCCGAAGAGGGGGGAACACTGAAGCTTTCTTT
CASRRGGNTEAFF
>TRBJ2-3|NA|TRBV27|NA
TGTGCCAGCAGCCGCACGATGGGGAGTAGCACAGATACGCAGTATTTT
CASSRTMGSSTDTQYF
>TRBJ2-7|NA|TRBV7-2|NA
TGTGCCAGCAGCTTAGGAGGCAGTCCCTACGAGCAGTACTTC
CASSLGGSPYEQYF
>TRBJ1-2|NA|TRBV27|few
TGTGCCAGCAGTAATAAGGGTAGCCTCTATGGCTACACCTTC
CASSNKGSLYGYTF
>TRBJ1-5|NA|TRBV28|once
TGTGCCAGCAGTTCTAGACAGGTAGCTTTTCATCAGCCCCAGCATTTT
CASSSRQVAFHQPQHF
>TRBJ2-1|TRBD1|TRBV7-9|NA
TGTGCCAGCAGCGGATTCGCCCCAGGACAGGAGTCCTACAATGAGCAGTTCTTC
CASSGFAPGQESYNEQFF
>TRBJ2-3|NA|TRBV27|NA
TGTGCCAGCAGTTTGGGGGACGGAAACACAGATACGCAGTATTTT
CASSLGDGNTDTQYF
>TRBJ2-2|NA|TRBV5-4|once
TGTGCCAGCAGCTTGGCTCCCGGCGGAACCACCGGGGAGCTGTTTTTT
CASSLAPGGTTGELFF
>TRBJ1-6|TRBD1|TRBV28|NA
TGTGCCAGCAGTTTGGGACAGGGGGCGTCTAGGGGTTCACCCCTCCACTTT
CASSLGQGASRGSPLHF
>TRBJ2-1|TRBD2|TRBV6-5|NA
TGTGCCAGCAGCTCCCCCGGGACTAGCGAGAGCGAGCAGTTCTTC
CASSSPGTSESEQFF
>TRBJ2-5|NA|TRBV7-9|NA
TGTGCCAGCACCTATTCTCTCGAGACCCAGTACTTC
CASTYSLETQYF
>TRBJ1-4|NA|TRBV15|NA
TGTGCCACCAGCAGAGAGGGCAGCTTTAATGAAAAACTGTTTTTT
CATSREGSFNEKLFF
>TRBJ2-3|TRBD2|TRBV27|NA
TGTGCCAGCAGTCCCTTACTAGCGGGGCGAGGCACAGATACGCAGTATTTT
CASSPLLAGRGTDTQYF
>TRBJ2-5|TRBD1|TRBV5-4|NA
TGTGCCAGCTCGTATCAGGGGGCCCTCCAAGAGACCCAGTACTTC
CASSYQGALQETQYF
>TRBJ2-7|TRBD1|TRBV28|NA
TGTGCCAGCAGCGAAACAGGGGGCTCCCACGAGCAGTACTTC
CASSETGGSHEQYF
>TRBJ2-1|NA|TRBV4-1|NA
TGCGCCAGCAGCCCAAGGGCTGTAAATGAGCAGTTCTTC
CASSPRAVNEQFF
>TRBJ2-3|TRBD2|TRBV5-1|NA
TGCGCCAGCAGCTTTCAGGGGTCACAGCGGGGGGGCGGTACGCAGTATTTT
CASSFQGSQRGGGTQYF
>TRBJ1-5|NA|TRBV14|NA
TGTGCCAACTACCGGGACCCTGGGAGTCAGCCCCAGCATTTT
CANYRDPGSQPQHF
>TRBJ1-1|NA|TRBV2|NA
TGTGCCAGCAGGACCGCTAGTGTTGAGGGGCGCAGAGGAGCTTTCTTT
CASRTASVEGRRGAFF
>TRBJ2-4|NA|TRBV11-2|NA
TGTGCCAGCAGCTTAGATGCTAGCCTGGACATTCAGTACTTC
CASSLDASLDIQYF
>TRBJ1-2|NA|TRBV10-3|NA
TGTGCCATCAGGGAGGGGGGCCCCTATGGCTACACCTTC
CAIREGGPYGYTF
>TRBJ2-1|TRBD2|TRBV9|once
TGTGCCAGCAGCGTGCGGGGGTGGAGCGACGGTGAGCAGTTCTTC
CASSVRGWSDGEQFF
>TRBJ1-2|TRBD1|TRBV27|NA
TGTGCCAGCAGAATTCGGACAGGTCGAAACTATGGCTACACCTTC
CASRIRTGRNYGYTF
>TRBJ2-1|TRBD2|TRBV6-6|NA
TGTGCCAGCAGTTACGGGCGGGAGGGTTTCTACAATGAGCAGTTCTTC
CASSYGREGFYNEQFF
>TRBJ1-4|NA|TRBV2|NA
TGTGCCAGCAGGGGCGCGGGGAGTGAAAAACTGTTTTTT
CASRGAGSEKLFF
>TRBJ1-1|NA|TRBV30|few
TGTGCCTGGACTCCTCATGAACGCGAAGCTTTCTTT
CAWTPHEREAFF
>TRBJ1-1|NA|TRBV7-2|once
TGTGCCAGCAGCTTCGGGACAAGGACTGAAGCTTTCTTT
CASSFGTRTEAFF
>TRBJ1-1|NA|TRBV5-5|once
TGTGCCAGCGGCTTATTGGGGATCTCTGAAGCTTTCTTT
CASGLLGISEAFF
>TRBJ1-4|TRBD1|TRBV2|NA
TGTGCCAGCAACAGACAGGGGACCTCTAATGAAAAACTGTTTTTT
CASNRQGTSNEKLFF
>TRBJ2-7|TRBD2|TRBV27|NA
TGTGCCAGCAGTGGGAAGTGGGCTAGCGGGAGGGCCGGGCAGTACTTC
CASSGKWASGRAGQYF
>TRBJ2-7|NA|TRBV19|NA
TGTGCCAGTAGTATAGCCGCGCAGGGAGTCCACGAGCAGTACTTC
CASSIAAQGVHEQYF
>TRBJ2-1|TRBD2|TRBV4-2|NA
TGTGCCAGCAGCCAAAAGACTAGCGGGGGGGCCGGGATTGGTGAGCAGTTCTTC
CASSQKTSGGAGIGEQFF
>TRBJ2-7|NA|TRBV6-5|NA
TGTGCCAGCAGGAGGAGCAGCGAACCTTACGAGCAGTACTTC
CASRRSSEPYEQYF
>TRBJ2-2|TRBD1|TRBV5-1|NA
TGCGCCAGCAGCACCGGTCACCGGGACAGTAAAACCGGGGAGCTGTTTTTT
CASSTGHRDSKTGELFF
>TRBJ1-2|NA|TRBV7-9|NA
TGTGCCAGCAGCTTGGACAGTTATGGCTACACCTTC
CASSLDSYGYTF
>TRBJ1-2|NA|TRBV4-2|NA
TGTGCCAGCAGCCACGGGTTGGGGGTTTTTGATGGCTACACCTTC
CASSHGLGVFDGYTF
>TRBJ1-1|TRBD1|TRBV7-8|once
TGTGCCAGCAGCTTAGTCGCCCCACAGGGGGGGACTGAAGCTTTCTTT
CASSLVAPQGGTEAFF
>TRBJ1-2|NA|TRBV2|once
TGTGCCAGCAAGTTACAGGGCCCAGCCCTCTATGGCTACACCTTC
CASKLQGPALYGYTF
>TRBJ1-1|NA|TRBV7-9|NA
TGTGCCAGCAGCTTTTCCCAGGGGTCGAACACTGAAGCTTTCTTT
CASSFSQGSNTEAFF